The T cell receptor (beta chain) described here comes from a study of CD8+CD57+ T cells in acquired aplastic anemia (dated by TCRdb to the late 2010s). Turning to the overall study: DNA extracted from sorted CD4+ and CD8+ cells had a mean of roughly 3.3 ug, with a range of about 0.18 to 27.4 ug.

V gives up 4 bases and J gives up 12 bases, and the segment between their germline ends measures 22 bases. Taken from cysteine to phenylalanine, the CDR3 has 14 residues. Kept here is only the CDR3 DNA, which spans 42 bases and is read in frame from base 1. From a lookup of the germline V gene, CDR1 and CDR2 are SGHRS and YFSETQ. In this study, sorted CD4+ and CD8+ T cells from the blood of healthy subjects and of severe aplastic anemia patients had their TCR repertoires deep-sequenced. Ficoll-Paque density gradient centrifugation was used to isolate peripheral blood mononuclear cells. Before DNA extraction, CD4+ and CD8+ T cells were sorted by FACS or by magnetic beads. Details on this clonotype: The target of this receptor is not known. It has no much larger one-base neighbor in the sample; base qualities were not kept.

Broad study findings and their caveats: Approximately 31 CD8+ CDR3 sequences were found in both patients and controls but appeared to be highly expressed in patients and within the immunodominant clones of the patients. Between patients and healthy controls, no significant difference in CD8+ Simpson's diversity was found (P=0.060).

TCR beta VDJ combination and CDR3 sequence profiling used genomic DNA as the template. An Illumina HiSeq 2000 was used for TCR repertoire sequencing. Concerning the study's data processing: TRBV/TRBJ rearrangement plots, CDR3 size and DJ length profiles, and Simpson's diversity index were used to evaluate the repertoires. The most abundant DNA sequence in the deep sequencing data was taken as the immunodominant clone. CDR3 amino acid sequences were checked for sharing between subjects and were compared against published repertoires and the VDJdb database. The public reads were run again by TCRdb, first through fastp at Q25 and then through MiXCR, and only productive beta chains were kept. Rows are unified per CDR3 protein, each entry keeping the most common DNA and genes. TCRdb's processing, not the study's, gives the V and J calls here. In this sample the table shows approximately 270,000 distinct CDR3 sequences, 55% to 65% of which occur a single time. The leading ten clones occupy less than 9.5% of the sample.

The chain couples TRBV5-1 to TRBJ1-2; the D gene identity is not certain. The clonotype originates from a human donor with severe aplastic anemia or a healthy control (not recorded which). The sample consisted of sorted CD4+, CD8+, or CD8+CD57+ T cells (not recorded which) from PBMCs. The CDR3 region reads CASSLDGLYSGNTF. DNA sequence: TGCGCCAGCAGCCTGGACGGCCTATACTCTGGAAACACCTTC.